Listed below are T cell receptor beta chains from one sample, sequenced in a study of blood T cell repertoires in COVID-19. Sequencing was performed with immunoSEQ multiplex PCR; in TCRdb, only in-frame clones are kept and a portion is missing. Altogether 20,000 to 30,000 clones are present, about 91% being singletons, with the ten largest covering 30% to 40%. The specimen was peripheral blood. These receptors were taken from a man between 65 and 79 years old with active COVID-19. Both conserved end residues are part of each CDR3. Fields, in order: V gene, clone size, J gene, D gene, CDR3 protein, CDR3 DNA. The D gene is left open where the match is weak. Size is stated for part of the rows, as once, few or many counts, or as a class when the clone is expanded.

TRBV7-2	-	TRBJ2-1	TRBD1	CASSLGQGIYEQFF	TGTGCCAGCAGCTTGGGACAGGGAATCTATGAGCAGTTCTTC
TRBV6-2/TRBV6-3	-	TRBJ2-1	-	CASSLDRPGEQFF	TGTGCCAGCAGCCTCGACAGGCCGGGTGAGCAGTTCTTC
TRBV11-2	-	TRBJ2-7	TRBD1	CASSSYRDRANEQYF	TGTGCCAGCAGCTCCTACCGGGACAGGGCAAACGAGCAGTACTTC
TRBV9	-	TRBJ1-1	-	CASSVVLTANTEAFF	TGTGCCAGCAGCGTAGTTTTGACAGCGAACACTGAAGCTTTCTTT
TRBV6-6	-	TRBJ2-7	-	CASRAQSYEQYF	TGTGCCAGCAGGGCACAGTCCTACGAGCAGTACTTC
TRBV28	-	TRBJ1-2	TRBD1	CASSPEGQGVRGYTF	TGTGCCAGCAGCCCTGAGGGACAGGGGGTTCGGGGCTACACCTTC
TRBV6-2/TRBV6-3	-	TRBJ2-3	TRBD2	CASSYSIRLAVTDTQYF	TGTGCCAGCAGTTACTCGATTAGACTAGCGGTCACAGATACGCAGTATTTT
TRBV24-1	-	TRBJ2-1	TRBD2	CATSDPSGGARSGQFF	TGTGCCACCAGTGACCCGAGCGGGGGCGCAAGGTCCGGGCAGTTCTTC
TRBV4-2	-	TRBJ2-1	TRBD1	CASSPGTGDYYNEQFF	TGTGCCAGCAGCCCGGGGACAGGGGATTACTACAATGAGCAGTTCTTC
TRBV5-1	-	TRBJ2-6	TRBD1	CASSTGQMSSGANVLTF	TGCGCCAGCAGCACGGGACAGATGAGCTCTGGGGCCAACGTCCTGACTTTC
TRBV7-2	few	TRBJ2-1	TRBD2	CASSLGLADNEQFF	TGTGCCAGCAGCTTAGGACTAGCGGATAATGAGCAGTTCTTC
TRBV5-4	-	TRBJ1-3	-	CASSLQGRGNTIYF	TGTGCCAGCAGCTTGCAGGGTCGGGGAAACACCATATATTTT
TRBV30	once	TRBJ2-5	TRBD2	CAWSVIAGGGTQYF	TGTGCCTGGAGTGTAATAGCGGGGGGAGGGACCCAGTACTTC
TRBV5-6	-	TRBJ2-1	-	CASSFEAPFGEQFF	TGTGCCAGCAGCTTCGAGGCGCCTTTTGGTGAGCAGTTCTTC
TRBV6-6	-	TRBJ2-3	TRBD1	CASTFKGAGGTDTQYF	TGTGCCAGCACCTTCAAGGGGGCCGGGGGCACAGATACGCAGTATTTT
TRBV28	-	TRBJ1-2	TRBD1	CASSSRDRGTPNYGYTF	TGTGCCAGCAGTTCTCGGGACAGGGGCACCCCTAACTATGGCTACACCTTC
TRBV4-3	-	TRBJ1-2	-	CASSQDRQGYHYGYTF	TGCGCCAGCAGCCAAGATCGTCAGGGGTATCACTATGGCTACACCTTC
TRBV7-3	-	TRBJ2-3	TRBD2	CASSRAGGRTDTQYF	TGTGCCAGCAGCCGGGCGGGAGGGCGCACAGATACGCAGTATTTT
TRBV6-2/TRBV6-3	-	TRBJ2-5	TRBD1	CASSYSVQGLMGQGQETQYF	TGTGCCAGCAGTTACTCTGTACAGGGCCTGATGGGACAGGGGCAAGAGACCCAGTACTTC
TRBV5-4	-	TRBJ2-7	TRBD2	CASSSGLATYEQYF	TGTGCCAGCAGCTCGGGACTAGCGACGTACGAGCAGTACTTC
TRBV5-5	-	TRBJ2-1	-	CASSLAGGGSSYNEQFF	TGTGCCAGCAGCTTGGCTGGCGGCGGAAGCTCCTACAATGAGCAGTTCTTC
TRBV18	-	TRBJ2-2	TRBD2	CASSPRLAGVAAGELFF	TGTGCCAGCTCACCCAGACTAGCGGGAGTGGCGGCCGGGGAGCTGTTTTTT
TRBV15	-	TRBJ2-7	TRBD2	CATSGWGRAHEQYF	TGTGCCACCAGCGGCTGGGGGAGGGCCCACGAGCAGTACTTC
TRBV18	-	TRBJ1-6	-	CASSQGVGPRSPLHF	TGTGCCAGCTCACAGGGAGTCGGCCCTCGATCACCCCTCCACTTT
TRBV5-8	-	TRBJ2-3	TRBD2	CASSLGLAGTDTQYF	TGTGCCAGCAGCTTGGGACTAGCGGGCACAGATACGCAGTATTTT
TRBV7-3	-	TRBJ2-2	TRBD1	CASSSQGVNTGELFF	TGTGCCAGCAGCTCACAGGGGGTGAACACCGGGGAGCTGTTTTTT
TRBV15	-	TRBJ2-3	-	CATSRGGPDTQYF	TGTGCCACCAGCAGGGGGGGTCCAGATACGCAGTATTTT
TRBV4-1	-	TRBJ1-6	-	CASSQVDSNSPLHF	TGCGCCAGCAGCCAAGTAGACTCTAATTCACCCCTCCACTTT
TRBV7-6	-	TRBJ2-2	TRBD1	CASSWTGRRELFF	TGTGCCAGCAGCTGGACAGGGAGGCGGGAGCTGTTTTTT
TRBV18	-	TRBJ1-5	TRBD1	CASSSDRDQPQHF	TGTGCCAGCTCAAGCGACAGGGATCAGCCCCAGCATTTT
TRBV5-4	-	TRBJ2-3	-	CASSLRGQSDTQYF	TGTGCCAGCAGCTTGCGAGGGCAAAGTGATACGCAGTATTTT